Following are 23 T cell receptor beta chains from one sample sequenced in a study of CD8+ T cells in alopecia areata. Separation of pooled cutaneous lymph node cells was by sorting with CD4, CD8alpha, NKG2D, NKG2ACE and other markers. RNA was extracted and reverse transcribed into cDNA as the sequencing template. Assay: immunoSEQ multiplex PCR; the TCRdb copy retains only in-frame clones and omits some. This repertoire holds about 300,000 clones, and none appear only once. Source material: CD4+ T cells sorted from a lymph node. The receptor source for this set is a C3H/HeJ mouse with alopecia areata. MHC haplotype of the strain: H2-k.

In its sample, this clone was seen a few times. Gene names are the mouse ones. The CDR3 goes on 4 residues after the read ends, and that part is filled in from the germline J gene. J is TRBJ1-1 and V is TRBV29; 9 bases are a match to TRBD1. Germline loops: CDR1 MSHET, CDR2 SYDVDS. Trimming removed 6 bases from V and 0 bases from J; junction bases left unmatched: 5. The CDR3 runs to 15 residues. The chain's CDR3 is CASRAGTGTNTEVFF. CDR3 bases read: TGTGCTAGCAGAGCCGGGACAGGGACAAACACA.

This clone was found a few times. Gene names refer to mouse genes. The CDR3 end is not reached by the read, which stops 4 residues before it; the germline J gene fills it in. The same CDR3 arises from other DNA sequences in this sample as well. The rearrangement uses TRBV19 and TRBJ1-1; perhaps TRBD1 as D (5 bases). The CDR3 covers 13 residues. Germline V gene data show CDR1 as FNHDT and CDR2 as SITEND (reference sequence). Trimming took 4 bases from V and 0 from J, leaving 7 bases between them. The DNA read from the CDR3 is TGTGCCAGCAGTCCGACAGCAAACACA. Amino acid sequence: CASSPTANT. In full, the CDR3 reads CASSPTANTEVFF.

A note on this clone: Here the gene names and germline are mouse. The read falls 4 residues short of the CDR3 end, and the missing part is taken from the germline J gene. The chain links TRBV19 to TRBJ2-3; weak D call: TRBD2 (7 bases). The CDR3 runs 15 residues. Per germline, CDR1 FNHDT and CDR2 SITEND (reference sequence). Trimming removed 5 bases at V and 0 bases at J, with 13 bases between. CDR3 region: CASRSGGASAETLYF. CDR3 DNA (partial): TGTGCCAGCAGATCGGGGGGCGCGAGTGCAGAA. Full variable domain (missing parts from reference TRBV19 and TRBJ2-3): GGIITQTPKFLIGQEGQKLTLKCQQNFNHDTMYWYRQDSGKGLRLIYYSITENDLQKGDLSEGYDASREKKSSFSLTVTSAQKNEMAVFLCASRSGGASAETLYFGSGTRLTVL.

Concerning this clone: Germline and genes: mouse. The DNA ends 4 residues before the CDR3 does, and the rest of the CDR3 is filled in from the germline J gene. The chain uses TRBV5 and TRBJ2-2, with D possibly TRBD1 on 5 matching bases. V was clipped by 0 bases and J by 4 bases, with 12 bases between them. The CDR3 has 16 amino acids. CDR1 is LGHNA and CDR2 is YNLKQL in the germline V gene (reference sequence). The sequenced CDR3 bases are TGTGCCAGCAGCCAAGATGGCAGGGATGGCACCGGG. Its translation is CASSQDGRDGTG. The whole CDR3 is CASSQDGRDGTGQLYF.

Comments on this clone: Gene names refer to mouse genes. The CDR3 is cut off 3 residues early in the read; its end comes from the germline J gene. Other DNA sequences of this sample code for an identical CDR3. J is TRBJ1-6 and V is TRBV31, with a weak D call TRBD1 (5 bases). TRBJ1-6 is known as an ORF, though its function is uncertain. Germline values: CDR1 GKSSPN, CDR2 SITVG. CDR3 length: 14 residues. V dropped 0 bases and J dropped 4 bases, with 7 bases sitting between them. The DNA read from the CDR3 is TGTGCCTGGAGTCTCGGACAATATAATTCGCCC. This encodes CAWSLGQYNSP. The whole CDR3 sequence is CAWSLGQYNSPLYF.

This clone has more than one count but fewer than ten. The gene names here belong to mouse. Sequencing ends 4 residues short of the CDR3 end; the germline J gene provides the rest. V is TRBV1 and J is TRBJ1-2; 8 nucleotides agree with TRBD1. The CDR3 has 16 amino acids. V was pared by 0 bases and J by 4 bases, with 7 bases of the junction left unmatched. Germline CDR1 and CDR2: NSQYPW and LRSPGD (reference sequence). CDR3 sequence: CTCSADPRGRGSDYTF. Incomplete CDR3 DNA: TGCACCTGCAGTGCAGATCCCAGGGGGCGAGGCTCC.

This clone has ten or more counts. The gene symbols are mouse symbols. The CDR3 end lies 4 residues beyond the end of the read and is filled in from the germline J gene. Within the sample, other DNA sequences also encode this same CDR3. The chain combines TRBV5 with TRBJ2-2; 7 bases agree with TRBD2. Germline CDR1 reads LGHNA; CDR2 reads YNLKQL (reference sequence). The CDR3 covers 16 residues. Trimming removed 0 bases from V and 0 bases from J; junction bases left unmatched: 1. The CDR3 loop reads CASSQDLGANTGQLYF. CDR3 DNA (partial): TGTGCCAGCAGCCAAGATCTGGGGGCAAACACCGGG.

This clone turned up a few times. Gene names and germline refer to mouse. The read terminates 4 residues before the CDR3 end, so the remaining end is supplied by the germline J gene. The chain joins TRBV5 to TRBJ2-1, with D maybe TRBD2 (5 bases). The CDR3 is 14 amino acids. Trimming left V 4 bases short and J 3 bases short, with 10 bases between. The germline gives CDR1 LGHNA, CDR2 YNLKQL (reference sequence). CDR3 residues: CASSPLGLYAEQFF. Incomplete CDR3 DNA: TGTGCCAGCAGCCCGCTGGGTCTCTATGCT.

A remark on this clone: The listed genes are named as in mouse. The CDR3 end is not reached by the read, which stops 4 residues before it; the germline J gene fills it in. The chain links TRBV19 to TRBJ1-1; 9 bases align to TRBD1. CDR1 and CDR2 (germline): FNHDT, SITEND (reference sequence). The junction had 4 bases not matched to a gene; V was cut back by 4 bases and J by 0 bases. CDR3 length equals 15 residues. The sequenced CDR3 bases are TGTGCCAGCAGTTCACAGGGGGCTGCAAACACA. Protein sequence: CASSSQGAANT. The full CDR3 protein is CASSSQGAANTEVFF.

The table lists this clone with a few counts. Gene and germline names: mouse. Here the CDR3 reads CAWSRDRGSSYEQYF. The DNA read from the CDR3 is TGTGCCTGGAGTCGAGACAGGGGGAGCTCCTAT. V usage is TRBV31 and J usage is TRBJ2-7; 9 positions agree with TRBD1. Read data end 4 residues before the CDR3 end; the end is taken from the germline J gene. The trim removed 1 base at V and 0 bases at J, leaving 4 bases unmatched. Germline CDR1 reads GKSSPN; CDR2 reads SITVG. The CDR3 extends over 15 amino acids.

This clone appeared a few times. The genes are named according to mouse. The CDR3 extends 4 residues past the end of the read, so its final part is completed from the germline J gene. This chain uses TRBV5 with TRBJ2-5, with 8 bases aligning to TRBD2. CDR3 length: 16 amino acids. The junction had 5 bases not matched to a gene; V was cut back by 3 bases and J by 0 bases. Germline loops: CDR1 LGHNA, CDR2 YNLKQL (reference sequence). CDR3 DNA (partial): TGTGCCAGCAGCCACCTGGGGGGTTTGAACCAAGAC. Encoded protein: CASSHLGGLNQD. The whole CDR3 protein reads CASSHLGGLNQDTQYF.

This clone was observed a few times. Here the gene names and germline are mouse. Coverage ceases 4 residues before the CDR3 finishes, and the germline J gene fills in the end. The chain joins TRBV1 to TRBJ2-1; 11 bases line up with TRBD2. This CDR3 has 15 amino acids. Germline V lookup: CDR1 NSQYPW, CDR2 LRSPGD (reference sequence). V was clipped by 3 bases and J by 5 bases; unmatched bases: 3. CDR3 in amino acids: CTCSALGLGDAEQFF. Incomplete CDR3 DNA: TGCACCTGCAGTGCCCTGGGACTGGGGGATGCT.

As to this clone: Gene names are the mouse ones. The covered CDR3 bases are TGTGCTAGCAGTACTGGTCAAAAC. Its translation: CASSTGQN. The whole CDR3 sequence is CASSTGQNTLYF. The V and J genes are TRBV17 and TRBJ2-4; D is undetermined. Read sequence stops 4 residues before the CDR3 end, and the germline J gene provides the missing end. V was trimmed by 4 bases and J by 1 base, leaving 3 bases between them. The CDR3 covers 12 residues. Per the germline V gene, CDR1 is MNHDT and CDR2 is YYDKIL.

This clone was observed a few times. Each gene name is a mouse one. The CDR3 end is not reached by the read, which stops 4 residues before it; the germline J gene fills it in. The V gene is TRBV5, the J gene TRBJ2-4; 11 positions agree with TRBD2. Germline V gene lookup returns CDR1 LGHNA and CDR2 YNLKQL (reference sequence). V lost 2 bases, J lost 3 bases, and 10 bases stayed unmatched. The CDR3 covers 18 residues. The sequenced part of the CDR3 DNA is TGTGCCAGCAGCCAAACCCGGGACTGGGGGTTAAGGCAAAAC. Translation gives CASSQTRDWGLRQN. The CDR3 as a whole reads CASSQTRDWGLRQNTLYF.

Only a few counts were recorded for this clone. Genes and germline come from the mouse. The read finishes 3 residues shy of the CDR3 end, and the germline J gene is used to complete it. V is TRBV5 and J is TRBJ1-6; D is uncertain. TRBJ1-6 is an ORF for which the function is uncertain. Trimming took off 0 bases at V and 6 bases at J, with 6 bases between the two ends. Looked up from germline, CDR1 is LGHNA and CDR2 is YNLKQL (reference sequence). This CDR3 comprises 14 residues. CDR3 loop: CASSQDRINSPLYF. The CDR3 DNA, read in part, is TGTGCCAGCAGCCAAGACAGAATTAATTCGCCC.

On this clone: All gene names here are mouse names. From the germline J gene comes the end of the CDR3, since the read stops 4 residues before it. Different DNA sequences within this sample yield the same CDR3. The chain has TRBV13-1 and TRBJ2-3; D unclear. The germline V and J ends were trimmed by 1 base and 3 bases, with 3 bases remaining between them. The CDR3 totals 12 residues. Germline CDR1 is NSHNY and CDR2 is SYGAGN. The CDR3 is CASSDLAETLYF. The DNA read from the CDR3 is TGTGCCAGCAGTGATCTGGCAGAA.

As regards this clone: Any gene name here is a mouse gene name. The CDR3 end is not reached by the read, which stops 4 residues before it; the germline J gene fills it in. The V and J genes are TRBV13-1 and TRBJ2-1, with D perhaps matching TRBD1 (6 bases). This CDR3 contains 16 residues. The V gene lost 3 bases and the J gene lost 1 base, with 14 bases spanning the gap. Germline V gene lookup returns CDR1 NSHNY and CDR2 SYGAGN. The CDR3 DNA, read in part, is TGTGCCAGCAGTGCCAGCCCGGGACAAAACTATGCT. Encoded protein: CASSASPGQNYA. From start to end, the CDR3 is CASSASPGQNYAEQFF.

This clone was detected only a few times. Any gene name here is a mouse gene name. The CDR3 is cut off 4 residues early in the read; its end comes from the germline J gene. The rearrangement joins TRBV5 to TRBJ2-7; D perhaps matches TRBD2 (5 bases). Germline CDR1 and CDR2: LGHNA and YNLKQL (reference sequence). The CDR3 has 13 amino acids. V lost 2 bases and J 3 bases, leaving 8 bases between the germline ends. The CDR3 sequence is CASSQFGDYEQYF. The sequenced part of the CDR3 DNA is TGTGCCAGCAGCCAATTTGGGGACTAT.

On this clone itself: Germline and genes here are mouse. The read ends 4 residues before the CDR3 terminus; that terminus is restored from the germline J gene. Other DNA sequences in the same sample also yield this CDR3. V and J are TRBV1 and TRBJ2-5, with TRBD2 identical over 10 bases. The CDR3 has 15 amino acids. Losses at the gene ends were 3 bases for V and 3 bases for J; bases not matched to a gene: 3. Looked up from germline, CDR1 is NSQYPW and CDR2 is LRSPGD (reference sequence). CDR3 amino acids: CTCSAGTGAQDTQYF. Partial CDR3 DNA: TGCACCTGCAGTGCCGGGACTGGGGCGCAAGAC.

For this clone: Mouse gene names apply. The read is 4 residues too short to cover the CDR3 end, so that end is filled in from the germline J gene. The J gene is TRBJ2-2, the V gene TRBV19, with D possibly TRBD1 on 6 matching bases. This CDR3 has 16 amino acids. The germline V and J ends were trimmed by 6 bases and 0 bases, with 15 bases remaining between them. Germline values: CDR1 FNHDT, CDR2 SITEND (reference sequence). CDR3 in amino acids: CASNKRDTANTGQLYF. The part of the CDR3 DNA that was read is TGTGCCAGCAATAAACGGGACACTGCAAACACCGGG.

As for this clone: These gene names are mouse names. The read finishes 4 residues shy of the CDR3 end, and the germline J gene is used to complete it. This sample includes further DNA sequences coding for the same CDR3. V is TRBV1 and J is TRBJ2-5; 10 positions match TRBD2. Germline CDR1 reads NSQYPW; CDR2 reads LRSPGD (reference sequence). There are 15 residues in the CDR3. The CDR3 bases that were read are TGCACCTGCAGTGCAGACACTGGGGGGGGAGAC. Residues: CTCSADTGGGD. Given in full, the CDR3 is CTCSADTGGGDTQYF.

The sample holds many counts of this clone. The gene names given are mouse names. The DNA ends 4 residues before the CDR3 does, and the rest of the CDR3 is filled in from the germline J gene. The same CDR3 is also encoded by other DNA sequences in this sample. The rearrangement uses TRBV13-1 and TRBJ1-2, with D possibly matching TRBD1 (5 bases). V lost 1 base and J lost 0, with 10 bases in between. The CDR3 length is 15 residues. Germline values: CDR1 NSHNY, CDR2 SYGAGN. The sequenced CDR3 bases are TGTGCCAGCAGTGATCGACAGCATGCAAACTCC. This translates into CASSDRQHANS. The whole CDR3 sequence reads CASSDRQHANSDYTF.

Concerning this clone itself: Genes and germline come from the mouse. Coverage ceases 4 residues before the CDR3 finishes, and the germline J gene fills in the end. The rearrangement uses TRBV13-2 and TRBJ2-7; D remains ambiguous. Germline values: CDR1 NNHNN, CDR2 SYGAGS (reference sequence). CDR3 size: 11 residues. V was trimmed by 5 bases and J by 3 bases, leaving 6 bases between them. CDR3 amino acids: CASGVYYEQYF. Incomplete CDR3 DNA: TGTGCCAGCGGCGTCTACTAT.